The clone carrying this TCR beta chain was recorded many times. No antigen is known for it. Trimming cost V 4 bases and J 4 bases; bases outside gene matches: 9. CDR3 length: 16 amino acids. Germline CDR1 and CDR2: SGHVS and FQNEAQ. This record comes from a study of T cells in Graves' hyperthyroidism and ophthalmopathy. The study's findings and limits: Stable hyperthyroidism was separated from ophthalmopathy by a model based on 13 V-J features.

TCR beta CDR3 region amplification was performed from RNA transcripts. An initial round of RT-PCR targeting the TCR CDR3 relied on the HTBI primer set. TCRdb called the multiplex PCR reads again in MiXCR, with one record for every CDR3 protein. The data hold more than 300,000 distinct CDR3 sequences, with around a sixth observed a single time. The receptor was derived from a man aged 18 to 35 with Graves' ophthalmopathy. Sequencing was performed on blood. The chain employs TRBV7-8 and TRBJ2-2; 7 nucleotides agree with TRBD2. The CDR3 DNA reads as TGTGCCAGCAGCTCTCAAAGACTAGCACCCACCGGGGAGCTGTTTTTT. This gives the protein CASSSQRLAPTGELFF. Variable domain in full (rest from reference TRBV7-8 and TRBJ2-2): GAGVSQSPRYKVAKRGQDVALRCDPISGHVSLFWYQQALGQGPEFLTYFQNEAQLDKSGLPSDRFFAERPEGSVSTLKIQRTQQEDSAVYLCASSSQRLAPTGELFFGEGSRLTVL.